The clone carrying this T cell receptor beta chain was counted at least ten times. Its antigen is as yet unknown. The CDR3 loop spans 11 amino acids. Germline CDR1 and CDR2: DFQATT and SNEGSKA (reference sequence). The sample belongs to a study of blood T cells in healthy people across ages. Overall study results and limits: Lack of knowledge of donor CMV status possibly confounded expanded clonotype changes. Versus aged donors, long-lived donors had higher diversity and more naive CD4+ cells. Reliance upon unsorted PBMCs precluded definitive naive versus antigen-experienced comparison.

Next came a second PCR, run for roughly 7 to 12 cycles, which used a sample-barcoded 5' primer along with a J-beta primer mix. Each cDNA molecule received a tag from a template-switch adaptor that had 12 random nucleotides. One entry per CDR3 protein results from TCRdb running MiXCR on the 5' RACE reads. The sample lists fewer than 2,000,000 distinct CDR3 sequences; 34% were seen once. This chain joins TRBV20-1 and TRBJ2-7, with D unclear. Material for sequencing was blood. This receptor was identified in a woman aged 25-40 years in good health. The CDR3 reads CSARTAYEQYF. The CDR3 region has the DNA TGCAGCGCCCGGACCGCCTACGAGCAGTACTTC.